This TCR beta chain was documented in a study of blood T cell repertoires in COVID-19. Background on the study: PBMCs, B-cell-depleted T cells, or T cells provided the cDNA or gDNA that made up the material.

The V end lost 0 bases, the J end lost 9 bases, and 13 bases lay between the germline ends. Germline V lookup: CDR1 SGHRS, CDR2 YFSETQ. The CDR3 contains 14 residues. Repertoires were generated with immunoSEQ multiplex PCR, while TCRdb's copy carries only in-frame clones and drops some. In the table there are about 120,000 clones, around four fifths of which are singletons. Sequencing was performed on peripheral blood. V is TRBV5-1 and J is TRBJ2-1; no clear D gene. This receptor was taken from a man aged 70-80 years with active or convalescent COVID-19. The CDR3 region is CASSLGAVRSEQFF. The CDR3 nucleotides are TGCGCCAGCAGCTTGGGCGCGGTTAGGAGTGAGCAGTTCTTC.